This entry lists 3 T cell receptor beta chains sequenced from one sample in a study of blood T cell repertoires in COVID-19. Profiling relied on immunoSEQ multiplex PCR, and the TCRdb table lists in-frame clones only, not all of them. The sample has roughly 350,000 clones; 88% are singletons. The sequencing input was peripheral blood. These receptor sequences come from a woman between 45 and 60 years old with active or convalescent COVID-19.

V is TRBV28 and J is TRBJ1-5; D perhaps matches TRBD1 (5 bases). Germline CDR1 and CDR2: MDHEN and SYDVKM. The CDR3 runs 16 residues. V gave up 5 bases and J gave up 4 bases, with 18 bases separating them. This CDR3 reads CASSIPSGKGNQPQHF. As DNA, the CDR3 is TGTGCCAGCAGTATACCCTCAGGGAAAGGGAATCAGCCCCAGCATTTT.

This sequence joins TRBV4-2 and TRBJ1-4; D is uncertain. Trimming cost V 0 bases and J 5 bases, with 10 bases left between them. Germline CDR1 is LGHNA and CDR2 is YNFKEQ. This CDR3 is built from 15 residues. In nucleotides, the CDR3 is TGTGCCAGCAGCCAAGATCTTCGGTACAATGAAAAACTGTTTTTT. It yields the protein CASSQDLRYNEKLFF.

DNA for the CDR3: TGTGCCAGCAGCGGAGAGGAAGAGACCCAGTACTTC. As protein: CASSGEEETQYF. The gene calls are TRBV9 and TRBJ2-5; D unresolved. V lost 3 bases to trimming and J lost 3 bases, with 6 bases between them. CDR1 and CDR2 (germline): SGDLS, YYNGEE. This CDR3 region has 12 residues.